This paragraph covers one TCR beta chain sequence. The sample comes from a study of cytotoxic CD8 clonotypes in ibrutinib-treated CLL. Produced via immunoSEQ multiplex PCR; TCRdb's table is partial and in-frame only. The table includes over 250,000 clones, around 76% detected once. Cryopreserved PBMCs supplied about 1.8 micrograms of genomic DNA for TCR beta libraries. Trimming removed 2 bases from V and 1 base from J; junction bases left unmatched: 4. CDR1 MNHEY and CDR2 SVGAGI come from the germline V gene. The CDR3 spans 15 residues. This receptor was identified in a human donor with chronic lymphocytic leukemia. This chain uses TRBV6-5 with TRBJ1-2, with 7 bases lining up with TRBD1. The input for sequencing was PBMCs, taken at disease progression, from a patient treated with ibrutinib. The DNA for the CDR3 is TGTGCCAGCAGTTACGGGACAGTGAATAACTATGGCTACACCTTC. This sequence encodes CASSYGTVNNYGYTF.